This T cell receptor (beta chain) was captured by sequencing in a study of blood T cell repertoires in COVID-19. About the research overall: Samples of COVID-19 (acute and convalescent) were obtained from the United States, Italy and Spain.

This table comes from immunoSEQ multiplex PCR, and its TCRdb copy is limited to in-frame clones, with some not included. The repertoire consists of 200,000 to 250,000 clones, with approximately 86% occurring once and the leading ten covering about 4%. Everyone who took part was 18 to 89 years old, and they came from fewer than 25 US areas. Each participant's cohort was designated according to participant-reported clinical history. During the 2 weeks before they entered the study, exposed participants had met someone with a PCR-confirmed or clinician-diagnosed COVID-19 case. Sequenced: PBMCs or T cells enriched from blood (not recorded which). The TCR comes from a woman aged 30 to 39 who had been exposed to COVID-19.

CDR3 DNA sequence: TGCGCCAGCAGCTCGGGACAGGGGGAAGATACGCAGTATTTT. Translated, it gives CASSSGQGEDTQYF. V is TRBV5-1 and J is TRBJ2-3; 11 positions match TRBD1. The junction had 2 bases not matched to a gene; V was cut back by 3 bases and J by 5 bases. Germline lookup yields CDR1 SGHRS and CDR2 YFSETQ. The length of the CDR3 is 14 residues.